Listed below are T cell receptor beta chains from one sample, sequenced in a study of CD8 T cells in Susac syndrome. TCRdb re-called the immunoSEQ multiplex PCR reads through MiXCR, storing one row per CDR3 protein. The sample includes 150,000 or so distinct CDR3 sequences, 95% of them seen just once. The sample consisted of CD4+ T cells from PBMCs. The receptors shown here come from a human donor with Susac syndrome. The CDR3 runs from the conserved cysteine through the conserved F or W. The order of the fields is J gene, clone size, D gene, V gene, CDR3 protein, CDR3 DNA. A D gene is named only where the DNA matches it firmly. Some rows have no size entry. The others give once, few or many, or a class for an expanded clone.

J: TRBJ1-1
size: NA
D: NA
V: TRBV7-3
CDR3: CASSTNREGTEAFF
DNA: TGTGCCAGCAGCACCAACAGGGAAGGCACTGAAGCTTTCTTT

J: TRBJ2-7
size: NA
D: TRBD1
V: TRBV7-9
CDR3: CASSSQVGQGASEQYF
DNA: TGTGCCAGCAGCTCCCAGGTGGGACAGGGGGCGTCCGAGCAGTACTTC

J: TRBJ2-1
size: NA
D: TRBD2
V: TRBV20-1
CDR3: CSAPRTSGGHNEQFF
DNA: TGCAGTGCTCCCCGGACTAGCGGGGGCCACAATGAGCAGTTCTTC

J: TRBJ2-7
size: NA
D: TRBD1
V: TRBV29-1
CDR3: CSATRTGTAYEQYF
DNA: TGCAGCGCCACGCGGACAGGAACGGCCTACGAGCAGTACTTC

J: TRBJ2-7
size: NA
D: TRBD1
V: TRBV25-1
CDR3: CASSADRGHEQYF
DNA: TGTGCCAGCAGTGCTGACAGGGGTCACGAGCAGTACTTC

J: TRBJ1-2
size: NA
D: NA
V: TRBV3-1
CDR3: CASSQPDGGSDGYTF
DNA: TGTGCCAGCAGCCAACCCGACGGGGGGTCTGACGGCTACACCTTC

J: TRBJ2-5
size: NA
D: NA
V: TRBV7-8
CDR3: CASSFARGETQYF
DNA: TGTGCCAGCAGCTTCGCCAGAGGAGAGACCCAGTACTTC

J: TRBJ1-2
size: once
D: NA
V: TRBV29-1
CDR3: CSARGEGYTF
DNA: TGCAGCGCCCGGGGGGAGGGCTACACCTTC

J: TRBJ2-5
size: NA
D: NA
V: TRBV5-4
CDR3: CASSLGGGVKQYF
DNA: TGTGCCAGCAGCTTGGGGGGCGGGGTAAAGCAGTACTTC

J: TRBJ1-5
size: NA
D: NA
V: TRBV20-1
CDR3: CSARVLEDQPQHF
DNA: TGCAGTGCTAGAGTTTTAGAAGATCAGCCCCAGCATTTT

J: TRBJ2-4
size: NA
D: NA
V: TRBV20-1
CDR3: CSASRSSGGIQYF
DNA: TGCAGTGCGTCCCGGAGCTCCGGGGGCATTCAGTACTTC

J: TRBJ2-6
size: NA
D: NA
V: TRBV20-1
CDR3: CSARDADSGANVLTF
DNA: TGCAGTGCTAGAGATGCAGACTCTGGGGCCAACGTCCTGACTTTC

J: TRBJ2-7
size: NA
D: NA
V: TRBV18
CDR3: CASSVTGDSYEQYF
DNA: TGTGCCAGCTCGGTCACAGGTGACTCGTACGAGCAGTACTTC

J: TRBJ2-5
size: NA
D: NA
V: TRBV20-1
CDR3: CSARGGTARQETQYF
DNA: TGCAGTGCCCGTGGGGGAACAGCGCGGCAAGAGACCCAGTACTTC

J: TRBJ2-5
size: NA
D: NA
V: TRBV29-1
CDR3: CSVERRGETQYF
DNA: TGCAGCGTTGAAAGGAGGGGAGAGACCCAGTACTTC

J: TRBJ1-2
size: once
D: TRBD1
V: TRBV29-1
CDR3: CSVDSTGAYGYTF
DNA: TGCAGCGTTGATAGTACAGGGGCCTATGGCTACACCTTC

J: TRBJ1-1
size: few
D: NA
V: TRBV15
CDR3: CATSAKTEAFF
DNA: TGTGCCACCAGCGCGAAAACTGAAGCTTTCTTT

J: TRBJ2-3
size: NA
D: TRBD1
V: TRBV5-1
CDR3: CASSIGQAPQYF
DNA: TGCGCCAGCAGCATCGGACAGGCCCCGCAGTATTTT

J: TRBJ2-5
size: NA
D: NA
V: TRBV9
CDR3: CASSPRGEETQYF
DNA: TGTGCCAGCAGCCCCAGGGGGGAAGAGACCCAGTACTTC

J: TRBJ2-5
size: NA
D: TRBD1
V: TRBV2
CDR3: CASSVRTGSGETQYF
DNA: TGTGCCAGCAGTGTCCGGACAGGGTCGGGTGAGACCCAGTACTTC

J: TRBJ1-5
size: NA
D: NA
V: TRBV9
CDR3: CASSGATGQPQHF
DNA: TGTGCCAGCAGCGGCGCAACAGGGCAGCCCCAGCATTTT

J: TRBJ2-7
size: NA
D: NA
V: TRBV19
CDR3: CASSIAQDSSHEQYF
DNA: TGTGCCAGTAGTATAGCTCAGGACTCTAGCCACGAGCAGTACTTC

J: TRBJ1-5
size: NA
D: TRBD1
V: TRBV20-1
CDR3: CSARTGAGQPQHF
DNA: TGCAGTGCTAGGACAGGGGCTGGTCAGCCCCAGCATTTT

J: TRBJ1-2
size: NA
D: TRBD1
V: TRBV12-3/TRBV12-4
CDR3: CASSLNRGKSYTF
DNA: TGTGCCAGCAGTTTAAACAGGGGGAAGAGCTACACCTTC

J: TRBJ2-7
size: NA
D: NA
V: TRBV5-1
CDR3: CASSSNRADEQYF
DNA: TGCGCCAGCAGCAGCAACAGAGCGGACGAGCAGTACTTC

J: TRBJ2-6
size: once
D: NA
V: TRBV14
CDR3: CASSQYSGANVLTF
DNA: TGTGCCAGCAGCCAATACTCTGGGGCCAACGTCCTGACTTTC

J: TRBJ2-6
size: NA
D: NA
V: TRBV2
CDR3: CASSEMGPGANVLTF
DNA: TGTGCCAGCAGTGAAATGGGGCCTGGGGCCAACGTCCTGACTTTC

J: TRBJ2-3
size: NA
D: NA
V: TRBV20-1
CDR3: CSALGITDTQYF
DNA: TGCAGTGCTCTTGGGATCACAGATACGCAGTATTTT

J: TRBJ2-3
size: NA
D: TRBD2
V: TRBV6-5
CDR3: CASSYSWLAGYTDTQYF
DNA: TGTGCCAGCAGTTACTCATGGCTAGCGGGTTACACAGATACGCAGTATTTT

J: TRBJ2-3
size: NA
D: TRBD2
V: TRBV4-1
CDR3: CASSQREGDTQYF
DNA: TGCGCCAGCAGCCAAAGGGAGGGGGATACGCAGTATTTT

J: TRBJ1-5
size: NA
D: NA
V: TRBV5-1
CDR3: CASSLGAGENQPQHF
DNA: TGCGCCAGCAGCTTGGGAGCAGGGGAGAATCAGCCCCAGCATTTT

J: TRBJ1-2
size: NA
D: NA
V: TRBV2
CDR3: CASNPGNYGYTF
DNA: TGTGCCAGCAACCCGGGCAACTATGGCTACACCTTC

J: TRBJ2-5
size: NA
D: NA
V: TRBV11-2
CDR3: CASSLVGSVRGETQYF
DNA: TGTGCCAGCAGCTTAGTCGGGAGCGTGAGGGGGGAGACCCAGTACTTC

J: TRBJ1-1
size: once
D: TRBD1
V: TRBV20-1
CDR3: CSAGDRGAEAFF
DNA: TGCAGTGCTGGCGACAGGGGGGCTGAAGCTTTCTTT

J: TRBJ2-7
size: NA
D: TRBD1
V: TRBV15
CDR3: CATSPRTGATYEQYF
DNA: TGTGCCACCAGCCCCCGGACAGGGGCCACCTACGAGCAGTACTTC

J: TRBJ2-3
size: NA
D: TRBD2
V: TRBV7-9
CDR3: CASSLPGGRTDTQYF
DNA: TGTGCCAGCAGCTTACCGGGGGGGCGCACAGATACGCAGTATTTT

J: TRBJ1-5
size: NA
D: NA
V: TRBV15
CDR3: CATSRDLGVWPQHF
DNA: TGTGCCACCAGCAGAGACTTAGGGGTTTGGCCCCAGCATTTT

J: TRBJ1-2
size: NA
D: NA
V: TRBV20-1
CDR3: CSAAALTGGYTF
DNA: TGCAGTGCTGCGGCGCTGACAGGAGGCTACACCTTC

J: TRBJ2-3
size: NA
D: NA
V: TRBV5-4
CDR3: CASSAARSGGEYF
DNA: TGTGCCAGCAGCGCAGCCCGTTCCGGGGGCGAGTATTTT

J: TRBJ2-2
size: NA
D: NA
V: TRBV19
CDR3: CASSVRPGGELFF
DNA: TGTGCCAGTAGTGTCCGGCCGGGCGGGGAGCTGTTTTTT

J: TRBJ1-3
size: NA
D: NA
V: TRBV4-3
CDR3: CASSQDSGRISGNTIYF
DNA: TGCGCCAGCAGCCAAGACTCGGGACGGATCTCTGGAAACACCATATATTTT